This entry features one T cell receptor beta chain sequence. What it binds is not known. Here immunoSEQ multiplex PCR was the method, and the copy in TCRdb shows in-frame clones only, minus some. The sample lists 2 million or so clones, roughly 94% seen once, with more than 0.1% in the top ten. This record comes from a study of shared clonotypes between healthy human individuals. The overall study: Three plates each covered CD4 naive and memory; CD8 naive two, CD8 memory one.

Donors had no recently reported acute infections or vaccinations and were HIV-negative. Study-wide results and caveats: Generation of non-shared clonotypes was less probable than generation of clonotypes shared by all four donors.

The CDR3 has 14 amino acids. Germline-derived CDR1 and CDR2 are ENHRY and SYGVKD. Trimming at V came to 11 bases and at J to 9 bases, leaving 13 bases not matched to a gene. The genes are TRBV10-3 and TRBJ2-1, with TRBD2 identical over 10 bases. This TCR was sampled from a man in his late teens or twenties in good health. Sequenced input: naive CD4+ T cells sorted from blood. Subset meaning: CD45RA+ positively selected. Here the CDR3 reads CASGPLAGEGEQFF. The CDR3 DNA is TGTGCCTCCGGCCCTCTAGCGGGGGAGGGTGAGCAGTTCTTC.